Below are 20 T cell receptor beta chains sequenced from a single sample in a study of monozygotic twins with inflammatory bowel disease. TCRdb reprocessed the 5' RACE reads and reports one entry per CDR3 protein, with no DNA. The sample table includes about 99,000 distinct CDR3 sequences. Sequenced: blood. These receptors were taken from a human donor with ulcerative colitis or Crohn's disease, or a healthy co-twin of an affected twin (not recorded which).

This chain links TRBV18 with TRBJ2-7. This CDR3 is built from 18 residues. CDR1 KGHSH and CDR2 LQKENI come from the germline V gene. CDR3 protein: CASSPTGLTVGSSYEQYF. The full variable domain, completed using reference TRBV18 and TRBJ2-7, is NAGVMQNPRHLVRRRGQEARLRCSPMKGHSHVYWYRQLPEEGLKFMVYLQKENIIDESGMPKERFSAEFPKEGPSILRIQQVVRGDSAAYFCASSPTGLTVGSSYEQYFGPGTRLTVT.

The chain recombines TRBV5-1 with TRBJ2-6; TCRdb's D call, TRBD1, is unchecked because there is no DNA. Germline V gene sequence: CDR1 SGHRS, CDR2 YFSETQ. This CDR3 comprises 15 residues. CDR3 sequence: CASSLEGPGANVLTF.

V is TRBV6-5 and J is TRBJ1-2. The CDR3 contains 13 residues. Germline loops: CDR1 MNHEY, CDR2 SVGAGI. Here the CDR3 reads CASRYLGSYGYTF.

The genes are TRBV20-1 and TRBJ2-3. CDR3 length: 12 amino acids. Germline V gene data show CDR1 as DFQATT and CDR2 as SNEGSKA (reference sequence). The CDR3 sequence: CSARLRTDTQYF.

The gene calls are TRBV4-2 and TRBJ2-3. Germline loops: CDR1 LGHNA, CDR2 YNFKEQ. This CDR3 has 13 amino acids. The CDR3 reads CASSQSGADTQYF.

The chain joins TRBV27 to TRBJ2-3; TCRdb calls TRBD2, which cannot be checked without DNA. This CDR3 contains 18 residues. CDR1 is MNHEY, CDR2 SMNVEV, per germline (reference sequence). CDR3 region: CASSLDGLAGARRDTQYF.

The gene calls are TRBV30 and TRBJ2-7; TCRdb proposes TRBD1, but this gene call is untestable without DNA. The CDR3 loop spans 11 amino acids. CDR1 and CDR2 (germline): GTSNPN, SVGIG (reference sequence). The CDR3: CAWSQGIEQYF. The full variable domain, rest sourced from reference TRBV30 and TRBJ2-7, is SQTIHQWPATLVQPVGSPLSLECTVEGTSNPNLYWYRQAAGRGLQLLFYSVGIGQISSEVPQNLSASRPQDRQFILSSKKLLLSDSGFYLCAWSQGIEQYFGPGTRLTVT.

The chain couples TRBV5-4 to TRBJ2-1; TCRdb names TRBD2, which stays unverified in the absence of DNA. Germline assignment: CDR1 SGHNT and CDR2 YYREEE (reference sequence). The length of the CDR3 is 16 residues. CDR3 sequence: CASSLEADSSYNEQFF.

CDR3 sequence: CASSDPVLPQGVETQYF. The genes are TRBV25-1 and TRBJ2-5; TCRdb proposes TRBD1, but this gene call is untestable without DNA. CDR1 and CDR2 from the germline V gene are MGHDK and SYGVNS. This CDR3 has 17 amino acids.

This rearrangement joins TRBV7-9 to TRBJ2-7; TCRdb's D call of TRBD2 is untestable without DNA. Germline V gene sequence: CDR1 SEHNR, CDR2 FQNEAQ (reference sequence). The CDR3 consists of 14 residues. The CDR3 loop reads CATGSGGIRYEQYF.

The rearrangement links TRBV6-5 to TRBJ2-7; the D call from TCRdb, TRBD1, cannot be confirmed without DNA. The CDR3 totals 14 residues. Germline CDR1 is MNHEY and CDR2 is SVGAGI. The CDR3 spells CASSYQDRAYEQYF.

This rearrangement joins TRBV12-3 or TRBV12-4 to TRBJ2-1. CDR3 length: 15 residues. This chain's CDR3 is CASRTKGGSYNEQFF.

The V and J genes are TRBV19 and TRBJ2-3; TCRdb's D call of TRBD1 is untestable without DNA. CDR1 and CDR2 from the germline V gene are LNHDA and SQIVND (reference sequence). The CDR3 loop spans 14 amino acids. The CDR3 protein is CASSMPGHTDTQYF.

V usage is TRBV29-1 and J usage is TRBJ2-7; TCRdb indicates TRBD2, and absent DNA this call remains unverified. This CDR3 spans 15 amino acids. Germline V CDR1 and CDR2: SQVTM, ANQGSEA. The CDR3 loop reads CSYRGGRTPPYEQYF.

This sequence joins TRBV10-3 and TRBJ2-2; TCRdb gives TRBD1 as the D gene, but with no DNA this cannot be confirmed. This CDR3 has 14 residues. Germline V CDR1 and CDR2: ENHRY, SYGVKD. The CDR3 spells CAISVPQDTGELFF.

The chain combines TRBV5-1 with TRBJ2-7; TCRdb outputs TRBD2, but without DNA this stays unchecked. The CDR3 is made up of 14 amino acids. From germline, CDR1 is SGHRS and CDR2 YFSETQ. The CDR3 protein is CASSLEGTLYEQYF.

The V gene is TRBV20-1, the J gene TRBJ1-1; TCRdb calls TRBD1, which cannot be checked without DNA. The CDR3 spans 14 residues. Germline CDR1 reads DFQATT; CDR2 reads SNEGSKA (reference sequence). The CDR3 is CSARVPGAGDEAFF.

The chain links TRBV20-1 to TRBJ2-2; checking the TCRdb D call of TRBD1 is not possible without DNA. The germline V gene has CDR1 DFQATT and CDR2 SNEGSKA (reference sequence). This CDR3 spans 13 amino acids. The CDR3 sequence: CSAPGTGIGELFF.

The chain links TRBV28 to TRBJ1-5. Per germline, CDR1 MDHEN and CDR2 SYDVKM. CDR3 length: 14 amino acids. CDR3 sequence: CASSSPTVNQPQHF.

The chain is built from TRBV7-9 and TRBJ2-5. CDR1 and CDR2 from the germline V gene are SEHNR and FQNEAQ (reference sequence). This CDR3 comprises 11 residues. The CDR3 spells CASSQLETQYF.